One TCR beta chain is described in this entry. Sequencing used immunoSEQ multiplex PCR; TCRdb keeps in-frame clones, though not all of them. Found here are about 200,000 clones, roughly 89% of them singletons; the top ten hold roughly 4%. The V segment lost 5 bases and the J segment 0 bases; nucleotides outside the gene matches: 5. The CDR3 totals 15 residues. Germline values: CDR1 LNHDA, CDR2 SQIVND (reference sequence). This specimen belongs to a study of blood T cell repertoires in COVID-19. About the study: Sites in the United States, Italy and Spain provided acute and convalescent COVID-19 samples.

This chain connects TRBV19 to TRBJ1-1; TRBD1 agrees at 8 bases. Sequenced material: PBMCs or T cells enriched from blood (not recorded which). The sequence derives from a woman between 25 and 40 years old with acute COVID-19. This CDR3 is CASSSRTGMNTEAFF. DNA of the CDR3: TGTGCCAGTAGTTCACGGACAGGGATGAACACTGAAGCTTTCTTT.